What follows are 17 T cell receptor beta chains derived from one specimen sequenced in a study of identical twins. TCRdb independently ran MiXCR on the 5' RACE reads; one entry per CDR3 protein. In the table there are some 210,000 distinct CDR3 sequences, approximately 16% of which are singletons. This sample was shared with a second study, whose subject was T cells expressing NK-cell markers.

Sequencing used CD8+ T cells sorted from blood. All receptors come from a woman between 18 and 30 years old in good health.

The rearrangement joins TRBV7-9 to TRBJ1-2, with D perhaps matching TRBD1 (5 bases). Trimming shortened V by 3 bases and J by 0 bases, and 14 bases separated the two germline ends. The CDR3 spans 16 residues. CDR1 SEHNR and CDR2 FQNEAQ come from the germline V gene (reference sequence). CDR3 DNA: TGTGCCAGCAGCTTTGGCAGGGAGGTCCCTAACTATGGCTACACCTTC. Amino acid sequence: CASSFGREVPNYGYTF.

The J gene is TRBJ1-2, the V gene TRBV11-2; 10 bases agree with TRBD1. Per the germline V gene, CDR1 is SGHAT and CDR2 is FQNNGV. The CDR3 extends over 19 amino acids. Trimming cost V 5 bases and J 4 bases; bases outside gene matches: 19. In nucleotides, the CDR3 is TGTGCCAGCAGCGGATATAGCGGGACAGGGGTACTTCTGGGCTATGGCTACACCTTC. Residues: CASSGYSGTGVLLGYGYTF.

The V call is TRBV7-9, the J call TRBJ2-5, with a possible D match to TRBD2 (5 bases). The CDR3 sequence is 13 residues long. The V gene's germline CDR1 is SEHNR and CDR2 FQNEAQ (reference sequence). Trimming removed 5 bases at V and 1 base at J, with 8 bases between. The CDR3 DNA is TGTGCCAGCAGCCGGACTTTCCAAGAGACCCAGTACTTC. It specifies CASSRTFQETQYF.

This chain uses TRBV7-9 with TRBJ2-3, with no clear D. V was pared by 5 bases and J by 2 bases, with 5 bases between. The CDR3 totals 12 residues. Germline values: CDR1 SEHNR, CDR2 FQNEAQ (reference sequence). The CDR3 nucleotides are TGTGCCAGCAGCACCTTCACAGATACGCAGTATTTT. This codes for CASSTFTDTQYF.

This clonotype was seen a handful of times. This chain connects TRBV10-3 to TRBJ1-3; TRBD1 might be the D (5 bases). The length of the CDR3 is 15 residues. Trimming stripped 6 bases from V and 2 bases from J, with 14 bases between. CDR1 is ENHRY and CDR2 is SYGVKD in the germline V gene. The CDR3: CAIRPKTETGNTIYF. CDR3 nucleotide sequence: TGTGCCATCAGGCCGAAGACAGAAACTGGAAACACCATATATTTT.

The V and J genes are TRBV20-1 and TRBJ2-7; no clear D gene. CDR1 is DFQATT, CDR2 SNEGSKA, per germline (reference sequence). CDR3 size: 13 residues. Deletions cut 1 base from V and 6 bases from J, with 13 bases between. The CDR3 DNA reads TGCAGTGCTAGAGGGCAGTACATATTCGAGCAGTACTTC. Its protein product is CSARGQYIFEQYF.

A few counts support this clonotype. CDR3 sequence: CASGAVSLNEQFF. CDR3 nucleotide sequence: TGCGCCAGCGGGGCGGTCAGCCTCAATGAGCAGTTCTTC. This chain uses TRBV5-1 with TRBJ2-1; weak D call: TRBD1 (5 bases). The CDR3 totals 13 residues. Germline loops: CDR1 SGHRS, CDR2 YFSETQ. V was shortened by 7 bases and J by 6 bases, with 14 bases between the two germline ends. The entire variable domain, with the rest obtained from reference TRBV5-1 and TRBJ2-1, is as follows: KAGVTQTPRYLIKTRGQQVTLSCSPISGHRSVSWYQQTPGQGLQFLFEYFSETQRNKGNFPGRFSGRQFSNSRSEMNVSTLELGDSALYLCASGAVSLNEQFFGPGTRLTVL.

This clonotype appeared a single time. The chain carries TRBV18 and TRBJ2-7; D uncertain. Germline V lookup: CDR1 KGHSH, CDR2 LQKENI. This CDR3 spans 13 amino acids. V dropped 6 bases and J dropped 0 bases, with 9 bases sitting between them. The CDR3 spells CASSRASSYEQYF. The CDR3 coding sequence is TGTGCCAGCTCGAGAGCGAGCTCCTACGAGCAGTACTTC.

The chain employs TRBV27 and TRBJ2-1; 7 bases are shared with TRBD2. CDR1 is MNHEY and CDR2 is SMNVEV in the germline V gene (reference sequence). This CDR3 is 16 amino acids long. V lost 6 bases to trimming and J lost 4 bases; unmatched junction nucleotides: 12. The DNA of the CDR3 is TGTGCCAGCAGCCCCACCCTTCTAGCGGCATACAATGAGCAGTTCTTC. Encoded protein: CASSPTLLAAYNEQFF.

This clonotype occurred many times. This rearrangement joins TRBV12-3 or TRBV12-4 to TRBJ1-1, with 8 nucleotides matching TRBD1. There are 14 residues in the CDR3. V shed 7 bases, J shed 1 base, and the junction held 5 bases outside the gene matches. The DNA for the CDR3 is TGTGCCAGCAAGCGGACAGGGAGGAACACTGAAGCTTTCTTT. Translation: CASKRTGRNTEAFF.

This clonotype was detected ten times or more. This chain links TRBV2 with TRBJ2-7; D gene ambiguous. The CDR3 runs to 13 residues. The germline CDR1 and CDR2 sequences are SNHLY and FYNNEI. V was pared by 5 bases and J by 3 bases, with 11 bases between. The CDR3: CASSYSQFYEQYF. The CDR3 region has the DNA TGTGCCAGCAGTTATTCACAGTTCTACGAGCAGTACTTC.

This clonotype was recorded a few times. CDR3 amino acids: CASSLGGGERNYGYTF. CDR3 in DNA: TGTGCCAGCAGCTTAGGAGGGGGGGAGAGGAACTATGGCTACACCTTC. V gene TRBV7-9 combines with J gene TRBJ1-2, with D perhaps matching TRBD1 (6 bases). The ends were cut back, 1 base at V and 2 bases at J, with 14 bases in the middle. Germline assignment: CDR1 SEHNR and CDR2 FQNEAQ (reference sequence). The CDR3 length is 16 residues.

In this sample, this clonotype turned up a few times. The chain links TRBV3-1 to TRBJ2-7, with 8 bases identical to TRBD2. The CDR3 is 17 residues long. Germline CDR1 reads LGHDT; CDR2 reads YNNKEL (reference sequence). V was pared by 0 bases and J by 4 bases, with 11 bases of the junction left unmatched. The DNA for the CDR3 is TGTGCCAGCAGCCAAGATTTGGGAGCGGGAGTTCCGTACGAGCAGTACTTC. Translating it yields CASSQDLGAGVPYEQYF.

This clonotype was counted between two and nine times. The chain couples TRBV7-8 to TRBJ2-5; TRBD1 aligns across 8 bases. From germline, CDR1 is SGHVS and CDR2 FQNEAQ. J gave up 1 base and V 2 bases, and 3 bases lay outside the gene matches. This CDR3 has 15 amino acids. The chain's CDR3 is CASSLMDRAQETQYF. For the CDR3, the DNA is TGTGCCAGCAGCTTAATGGACAGGGCCCAAGAGACCCAGTACTTC.

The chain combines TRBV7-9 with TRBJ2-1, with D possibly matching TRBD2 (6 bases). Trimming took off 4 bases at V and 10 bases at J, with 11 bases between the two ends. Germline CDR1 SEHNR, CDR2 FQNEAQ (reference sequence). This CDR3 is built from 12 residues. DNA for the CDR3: TGTGCCAGCAGCTCCCGGACTATCGAGCAGTTCTTC. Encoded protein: CASSSRTIEQFF.

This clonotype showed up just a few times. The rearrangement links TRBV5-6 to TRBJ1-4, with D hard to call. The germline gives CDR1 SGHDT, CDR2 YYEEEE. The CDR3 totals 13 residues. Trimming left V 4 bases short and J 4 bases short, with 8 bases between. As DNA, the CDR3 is TGTGCCAGCAGCACAGTCCTTAATGAAAAACTGTTTTTT. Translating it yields CASSTVLNEKLFF.

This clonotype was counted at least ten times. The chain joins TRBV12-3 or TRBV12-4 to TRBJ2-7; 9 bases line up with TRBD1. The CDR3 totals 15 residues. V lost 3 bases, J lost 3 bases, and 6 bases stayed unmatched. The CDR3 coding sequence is TGTGCCAGCAGTTTCCCGACAGGGGGGGACTACGAGCAGTACTTC. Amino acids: CASSFPTGGDYEQYF.